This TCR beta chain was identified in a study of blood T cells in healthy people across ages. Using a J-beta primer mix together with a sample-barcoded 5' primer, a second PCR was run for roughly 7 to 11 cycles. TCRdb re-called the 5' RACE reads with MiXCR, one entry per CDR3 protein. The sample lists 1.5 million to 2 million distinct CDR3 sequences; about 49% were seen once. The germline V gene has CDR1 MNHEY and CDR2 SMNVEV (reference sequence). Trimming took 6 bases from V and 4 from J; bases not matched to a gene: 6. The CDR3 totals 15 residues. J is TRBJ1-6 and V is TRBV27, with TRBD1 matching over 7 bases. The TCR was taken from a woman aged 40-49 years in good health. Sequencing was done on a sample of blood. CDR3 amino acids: CASRGAGGYNSPLHF. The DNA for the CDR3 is TGTGCCAGCAGGGGGGCAGGGGGATATAATTCACCCCTCCACTTT.